Sequencing of this T cell receptor (beta chain) was carried out in a study of OX40 agonist ivuxolimab in advanced cancers. Patients had blood sampled at baseline and again on cycle 4 day 1 and cycle 7 day 1. TCRdb keeps only in-frame clones here, not all; method: immunoSEQ multiplex PCR. In the table there are over 5,000 clones, 65% to 70% of which are singletons. This clone was observed a handful of times. The TCR originated in an adult with an advanced solid tumor such as melanoma, head and neck, liver or kidney cancer. This specimen was CD4+ or CD8+ T cells sorted from blood, taken in a trial of the OX40 agonist ivuxolimab.

CDR3 region: CAISEPSGTGGYGTQYF. CDR3 DNA: TGTGCCATCAGTGAACCCTCCGGGACAGGGGGGTATGGGACCCAGTACTTC. This sequence joins TRBV10-3 and TRBJ2-5; 11 nucleotides align to TRBD1. The CDR3 is 17 amino acids. The trim removed 3 bases at V and 7 bases at J, leaving 13 bases unmatched. Germline-derived CDR1 and CDR2 are ENHRY and SYGVKD.